The 28 T cell receptor beta chains given below trace back to one sample, sequenced in a study of vaccination effects on CD4 cells after COVID-19. CD4+ T cell isolation took place after more than eight days of culture. Their cognate antigens are unknown. Measured with immunoSEQ multiplex PCR; TCRdb has only the in-frame clones, and not every one. The sample records over 45,000 clones, around 80% being singletons. This sample comprised CD4+ T cells from PBMCs cultured without peptide, obtained before COVID-19 vaccination. The receptor set was obtained from a human donor who received a COVID-19 vaccine.

This chain joins TRBV7-2 and TRBJ2-7; tentatively, D is TRBD1 (5 bases). The V end lost 5 bases, the J end lost 3 bases, and 17 bases lay between the germline ends. The length of the CDR3 is 15 residues. Germline CDR1 reads SGHTA; CDR2 reads FQGNSA. The CDR3, as DNA: TGTGCCAGCAGCCCCAAAGAAGGGGCAGTCTACGAGCAGTACGTC. It yields the protein CASSPKEGAVYEQYV.

This clone was counted once. The gene calls are TRBV3-1 (or the pseudogene TRBV3-2) and TRBJ1-4; D unclear. The germline V gene encodes CDR1 LGHDT and CDR2 YNNKEL (reference sequence). The ends were cut back, 1 base at V and 4 bases at J, with 10 bases in the middle. This CDR3 is built from 15 residues. CDR3 coding DNA: TGTGCCAGCAGCCAAGGTCCAGGTTTTAATGAAAAACTGTTTTTT. Translated: CASSQGPGFNEKLFF.

The chain combines TRBV20-1 with TRBJ1-4; the D gene is possibly TRBD1 (5 bases). The CDR3 sequence is 16 residues long. Germline-derived CDR1 and CDR2 are DFQATT and SNEGSKA (reference sequence). V was cut by 3 bases and J by 0 bases, with 14 bases left in between. CDR3 sequence: CSASRPGTATNEKLFF. In DNA form, the CDR3 reads TGCAGTGCTAGTCGTCCGGGGACTGCAACTAATGAAAAACTGTTTTTT.

The chain combines TRBV4-1 with TRBJ2-7, with 12 bases aligning to TRBD1. V dropped 1 base and J dropped 0; count of bases not matched to a gene: 4. Germline V gives CDR1 MGHRA, CDR2 YSYEKL. This CDR3 comprises 17 residues. CDR3 in DNA: TGCGCCAGCAGCCAAGGTTGGGACAGGGGGCCCTCCTACGAGCAGTACGTC. Translating gives CASSQGWDRGPSYEQYV.

The chain has TRBV5-1 and TRBJ1-4, with D perhaps matching TRBD1 (5 bases). Germline V gene lookup returns CDR1 SGHRS and CDR2 YFSETQ. Trimming cost V 5 bases and J 5 bases, with 13 bases left between them. This CDR3 contains 14 residues. CDR3 in amino acids: CASRSGTQNEKLFF. CDR3 DNA sequence: TGCGCCAGCAGGTCCGGGACTCAGAATGAAAAACTGTTTTTT.

The chain combines TRBV2 with TRBJ1-2; D is uncertain. Germline CDR1 is SNHLY and CDR2 is FYNNEI. The length of the CDR3 is 14 residues. The V end lost 7 bases, the J end lost 0 bases, and 12 bases lay between the germline ends. CDR3 bases: TGTGCCAGCAAACGGTCGGCAGCTAACTATGGCTACACCTTC. Translation: CASKRSAANYGYTF.

This clone was seen a few times. The chain carries TRBV7-3 and TRBJ2-4; perhaps TRBD1 as D (6 bases). From germline, CDR1 is SGHTA and CDR2 FQGTGA. CDR3 length: 11 amino acids. Trimming pared 2 bases from V and 15 bases from J, leaving 11 bases between. For the CDR3, the DNA is TGTGCCAGCAGCTTATATGGGGGCTTGTACTTC. Amino acid sequence: CASSLYGGLYF.

This clone was seen only once. This sequence joins TRBV20-1 and TRBJ1-3; D unclear. Germline V lookup: CDR1 DFQATT, CDR2 SNEGSKA (reference sequence). V was trimmed by 5 bases and J by 0 bases, leaving 5 bases between them. The CDR3 spans 12 residues. The CDR3 coding sequence is TGCAGTGCTCGTGTCTCTGGAAACACCATATATTTT. Its protein is CSARVSGNTIYF.

The V gene is TRBV5-1, the J gene TRBJ2-7; no clear D. Germline V gives CDR1 SGHRS, CDR2 YFSETQ. The CDR3 is 13 amino acids. V was clipped by 0 bases and J by 6 bases, with 10 bases between them. This CDR3 is CASSLAPTLEQYV. In DNA, the CDR3 is TGCGCCAGCAGCTTGGCCCCCACCCTCGAGCAGTACGTC.

The CDR3 sequence is CASSRDYGEKLFF. CDR3 coding DNA: TGCGCCAGCAGCAGGGATTACGGTGAAAAACTGTTTTTT. The chain couples TRBV5-1 to TRBJ1-4, with no clear D. The CDR3 has 13 residues. The V gene lost 4 bases and the J gene lost 7 bases, with 11 bases spanning the gap. Germline CDR1 is SGHRS and CDR2 is YFSETQ.

The CDR3 region has the DNA TGCAGTGCCCCCATCTTGGGAAAACTGTTTTTT. Protein: CSAPILGKLFF. The chain carries TRBV20-1 and TRBJ1-4, with no clear D. V dropped 6 bases and J dropped 10 bases, with 12 bases sitting between them. CDR3 length: 11 residues. Germline CDR1 DFQATT, CDR2 SNEGSKA (reference sequence).

This chain connects TRBV11-2 to TRBJ2-7; 10 bases align to TRBD1. V was pared by 1 base and J by 3 bases, with 0 bases of the junction left unmatched. Germline V gene lookup returns CDR1 SGHAT and CDR2 FQNNGV. The CDR3 loop spans 14 amino acids. Here the CDR3 DNA reads TGTGCCAGCAGCTTAGGGACAGGGGGCTACGAGCAGTACGTC. This translates into CASSLGTGGYEQYV.

This chain uses TRBV5-4 with TRBJ2-2; TRBD1 matches at 11 bases. The CDR3 totals 15 residues. V was pared by 4 bases and J by 7 bases, with 6 bases of the junction left unmatched. Germline assignment: CDR1 SGHNT and CDR2 YYREEE (reference sequence). The CDR3 sequence: CASSGTGTGGGELFF. The CDR3 nucleotides read TGTGCCAGCAGCGGAACCGGGACAGGGGGCGGGGAGCTGTTTTTT.

The chain has TRBV18 and TRBJ1-6, with unresolved D. Trimming removed 1 base from V and 0 bases from J, with 10 bases in between. This CDR3 has 17 amino acids. CDR1 and CDR2 from the germline V gene are KGHSH and LQKENI. The CDR3 coding sequence is TGTGCCAGCTCACCACTCGAAATAAGCTCCTATAATTCACCCCTCCACTTT. Its protein is CASSPLEISSYNSPLHF.

The rearrangement joins TRBV5-1 to TRBJ2-5, with 10 nucleotides matching TRBD2. The CDR3 covers 15 residues. The trim removed 1 base at V and 2 bases at J, leaving 2 bases unmatched. Germline CDR1 is SGHRS and CDR2 is YFSETQ. This CDR3 reads CASSLRGLAQETQYF. CDR3 sequence (DNA): TGCGCCAGCAGCTTGAGGGGACTAGCGCAAGAGACCCAGTACTTC.

The chain employs TRBV24-1 and TRBJ2-1; 12 positions agree with TRBD2. Trimming removed 2 bases from V and 4 bases from J; junction bases left unmatched: 2. Germline V gives CDR1 KGHDR, CDR2 SFDVKD. The CDR3 has 16 amino acids. The CDR3 loop is CATSDSLAGGYNEQFF. CDR3 DNA: TGTGCCACCAGTGATTCCCTAGCGGGGGGGTACAATGAGCAGTTCTTC.

The chain recombines TRBV5-4 with TRBJ1-2, with 10 nucleotides matching TRBD1. J lost 8 bases, V lost 4 bases, and 11 bases had no gene match. The CDR3 extends over 15 amino acids. Germline assignment: CDR1 SGHNT and CDR2 YYREEE (reference sequence). CDR3 DNA sequence: TGTGCCAGCAGCCACACAACCGGGACAGGGGTGGGCTACACCTTC. Translation gives CASSHTTGTGVGYTF.

The chain carries TRBV6-2 or TRBV6-3 and TRBJ2-7; D not resolved. CDR1 and CDR2 (germline): MNHEY, SVGEGT. The CDR3 length is 15 residues. With 6 bases removed from V and 3 bases from J, the gap between germline ends came to 18 bases. The CDR3 sequence: CASSTPPLGRYEQYV. Written as DNA, the CDR3 is TGTGCCAGCAGCACCCCGCCCTTGGGCCGCTACGAGCAGTACGTC.

The chain combines TRBV30 with TRBJ1-1, with TRBD1 matching over 7 bases. The CDR3 runs to 14 residues. The V and J ends lost 4 bases and 1 base, in that order; junction bases with no gene match: 6. Germline V lookup: CDR1 GTSNPN, CDR2 SVGIG (reference sequence). The CDR3 spells CAWKKTGWNTEAFF. The CDR3, as DNA: TGTGCCTGGAAAAAGACAGGGTGGAACACTGAAGCTTTCTTT.

The rearrangement links TRBV7-8 to TRBJ1-5, with 9 bases matching TRBD1. The CDR3 runs 15 residues. Germline-derived CDR1 and CDR2 are SGHVS and FQNEAQ. Unmatched junction bases numbered 4, after V lost 1 base and J lost 6 bases. CDR3 sequence: CASSLDRGPSQPQHF. CDR3 nucleotides: TGTGCCAGCAGCTTAGACAGGGGGCCATCTCAGCCCCAGCATTTT.

This clone was picked up a small number of times. This chain links TRBV18 with TRBJ1-1; D remains ambiguous. The germline CDR1 and CDR2 sequences are KGHSH and LQKENI. V was shortened by 4 bases and J by 5 bases, with 5 bases between the two germline ends. The CDR3 totals 11 residues. Here the CDR3 reads CASSRVTEAFF. As DNA, the CDR3 is TGTGCCAGCTCACGCGTAACTGAAGCTTTCTTT.

The chain links TRBV5-1 to TRBJ1-1; the D gene is possibly TRBD1 (6 bases). V was clipped by 7 bases and J by 7 bases, with 20 bases between them. The CDR3 runs 14 residues. Germline V gene sequence: CDR1 SGHRS, CDR2 YFSETQ. CDR3 DNA sequence: TGCGCCAGCCGCTGGACAGAGGAAAGTGGTGAAGCTTTCTTT. This codes for CASRWTEESGEAFF.

The J gene is TRBJ1-4, the V gene TRBV12-3 or TRBV12-4; D gene unclear. V gave up 2 bases and J gave up 6 bases, with 7 bases separating them. The CDR3 runs 13 residues. The CDR3: CASSLNWDEKLFF. The CDR3 DNA reads TGTGCCAGCAGTTTAAACTGGGATGAAAAACTGTTTTTT.

The rearrangement uses TRBV6-5 and TRBJ1-2, with TRBD1 matching 7 bases. Germline CDR1 is MNHEY and CDR2 is SVGAGI. The CDR3 contains 16 residues. V trimming: 2 bases; J trimming: 0 bases; junction bases outside the gene matches: 6. The CDR3 region has the DNA TGTGCCAGCAGTTACGGGGGACAGCTAGCTAACTATGGCTACACCTTC. Translating it yields CASSYGGQLANYGYTF.

This clone has just a few counts. The chain employs TRBV12-5 and TRBJ1-5; the D is unclear. There are 13 residues in the CDR3. Per the germline V gene, CDR1 is LGHNT and CDR2 is FRNRAP. V dropped 3 bases and J dropped 0 bases, with 3 bases sitting between them. The CDR3, as DNA: TGTGCTAGTGGTTTCTCTAGCAATCAGCCCCAGCATTTT. Translating gives CASGFSSNQPQHF.

V is TRBV6-5 and J is TRBJ2-1; a weak D match, TRBD2 (6 bases). Germline assignment: CDR1 MNHEY and CDR2 SVGAGI. The CDR3 contains 15 residues. V was cut by 5 bases and J by 6 bases, with 17 bases left in between. CDR3 DNA: TGTGCCAGCAGTCCTGGCGGGGTAAGGCGCAATGAGCAGTTCTTC. Encoded protein: CASSPGGVRRNEQFF.

The J gene is TRBJ1-6, the V gene TRBV10-2, with D hard to call. Per the germline V gene, CDR1 is WSHSY and CDR2 is SAAADI. This CDR3 spans 15 amino acids. Trimming removed 3 bases from V and 0 bases from J, with 6 bases in between. In DNA form, the CDR3 reads TGCGCCAGCAGTGAAAAGCTCTCCTATAATTCACCCCTCCACTTT. This codes for CASSEKLSYNSPLHF.

The rearrangement uses TRBV11-2 and TRBJ2-7; D not resolved. Between the trimmed V and J ends, which lost 4 bases and 9 bases, there was a span of 13 bases. The CDR3 has 12 amino acids. Germline CDR1 reads SGHAT; CDR2 reads FQNNGV. The CDR3 DNA follows: TGTGCCAGCAGCTCACTCTACATCGGGCAGTACGTC. Translation gives CASSSLYIGQYV.